This entry describes one T cell receptor beta chain. It lacks a known antigen. The input lacks base qualities; no much larger clone sits a single base away. The sample comes from a study of identical twins (dated by TCRdb to 2016 to 2017). Regarding the complete study: To test whether fetal clonotypes persist, this study deep-sequenced TCR alpha and beta repertoires from monozygotic twins, from unrelated adults of various ages, and from cord blood. To rule out contamination, the twin experiments were replicated at different times with different library preparation protocols.

Only healthy Caucasian donors were included. Three pairs of female monozygotic twins, all aged about 18 to 30 years, were included in the twin cohort. RNA for TCR libraries was isolated from peripheral blood mononuclear cells. The library was prepared using 5' RACE. The sequencer listed for this sample is Illumina HiSeq 2000. A universal primer binding site was introduced by template switching, and a unique molecular identifier was present in the final cDNA, enabling accurate counting of TCR cDNA molecules. First-strand cDNA for TCR alpha and beta chains was synthesized from specific primers in the conserved constant-segment region. To control for contamination, every cDNA library was double barcoded, receiving both a SMART-Mk sample barcode and Illumina barcodes. Two successive PCR steps introduced TruSeq adapter sequences along with Illumina sample barcodes. The Illumina HiSeq platform was used with custom primers to sequence TCR alpha and beta cDNA libraries. Turning to the authors' computational methods: MiGEC was used to process raw reads and extract unique molecular identifiers, and MiXCR was used to find CDR3 positions. Recombination models were inferred per individual with the repgenHMM and IGoR tools using an EM algorithm. Shared clonotype analysis was performed with the tcR package in R, normalizing sharing by the product of cloneset sizes. To study raw recombination free of thymic and clonal selection effects, out-of-frame nonproductive sequences were analyzed. TCRdb applied fastp at Q25 and MiXCR to the public reads, then kept only in-frame beta chains. CDR3 protein sequences are deduplicated, and each keeps its most common genes and DNA. TCRdb, rather than the study authors, made the V and J calls. This sample has 700,000 to 950,000 distinct CDR3 sequences in its table, and approximately 13% of those were observed once. In total, the top ten clones hold around 1.5% of the sample.

V is shortened by 5 bases, J by 7 bases, and the region joining them spans 11 bases. CDR1 and CDR2, looked up from the germline V gene (reference sequence), are DFQATT and SNEGSKA. The CDR3 spans 12 residues, from the cysteine through the phenylalanine. The only DNA kept is the CDR3, 36 bases in frame from the first base. Overall results and qualifications from the work: Abundant cord blood beta clonotypes had fewer insertions, young adult naive repertoires showed a similar but weaker trend, and memory repertoires showed no such trend. Invariant T cells such as MAIT and iNKT could partly confound zero-insertion analyses, although diverse VJ usage argued against such confounding for most clonotypes. Compared with coincidental sharing between unrelated individuals, out-of-frame TCR alpha sequences shared between twins showed an excess of sequences with low generation probability. The excess sharing between twins in beta out-of-frame sequences was weaker because fewer shared sequences reduced the signal-to-noise ratio. Because the same donors could not be followed over many years, the conclusions relied on cross-sectional statistical analysis. Out-of-frame TCR alpha sharing in monozygotic twins was systematically underestimated by recombination models, whereas sharing between unrelated individuals was in agreement with the recombination models.

The sample was also linked to a second study, of yellow fever vaccine responses in identical twins. The other study reports the following: The authors reported that the T cell response to vaccination in identical twins appeared partly convergent and partly personalized. In the study, vaccine-responding T cell clones were precisely tracked in identical twins.

Input material: PBMCs. This clonotype originated in a woman between 18 and 30 years old in good health. The rearranged segments are TRBV20-1 and TRBJ2-2; the D gene remains uncertain. The DNA reads as follows: TGCAGTGCTGCCTCCCGGGTCGGGGAGCTGTTTTTT. This sequence encodes CSAASRVGELFF.